Listed below are T cell receptor beta chains from one sample, sequenced in a study of cytomegalovirus exposure and HLA in healthy donors. Profiled with immunoSEQ multiplex PCR; TCRdb holds only in-frame clones, not every one. The table shows 90,000 or so clones, with 75% to 85% occurring only once. The sequenced material came from PBMCs. Receptors were obtained from a man under 40 in good health and CMV-seropositive. Both conserved end residues are part of each CDR3. D genes are given only for firm matches. Part of the rows lack a size; the others show once, few, many or a class for expanded clones.

J gene | V gene | D gene | clone size | CDR3 protein | CDR3 DNA
TRBJ1-2 | TRBV5-1 | . | . | CASSLLGADYGYTF | TGCGCCAGCAGCTTGTTGGGGGCAGACTATGGCTACACCTTC
TRBJ2-1 | TRBV14 | TRBD2 | . | CASSQARLAGDSEQFF | TGTGCCAGCAGCCAAGCAAGGCTAGCGGGAGATAGTGAGCAGTTCTTC
TRBJ2-2 | TRBV7-9 | . | . | CASSSNHLNTGELFF | TGTGCCAGCAGCTCAAACCACTTGAACACCGGGGAGCTGTTTTTT
TRBJ2-1 | TRBV10-3 | . | . | CAISGTENLSYNEQFF | TGTGCCATCAGTGGAACAGAGAACCTCTCCTACAATGAGCAGTTCTTC
TRBJ2-2 | TRBV7-2 | . | . | CASSQQVISNTGELFF | TGTGCCAGCAGCCAACAGGTGATCTCGAACACTGGGGAGCTGTTTTTT
TRBJ1-1 | TRBV30 | TRBD1 | . | CAWSPQGGGTEAFF | TGTGCCTGGAGTCCCCAGGGGGGTGGCACTGAAGCTTTCTTT
TRBJ1-3 | TRBV5-1 | . | . | CASSLGLPGNTIYF | TGCGCCAGCAGCTTGGGGCTCCCTGGAAACACCATATATTTT
TRBJ2-1 | TRBV28 | . | . | CASSLRGGEQFF | TGTGCCAGCAGTTTGAGGGGGGGTGAGCAGTTCTTC
TRBJ2-1 | TRBV27 | . | once | CASSWSSSSYNEQFF | TGTGCCAGCAGTTGGTCGTCGAGCTCTTACAATGAGCAGTTCTTC
TRBJ2-3 | TRBV27 | TRBD2 | . | CATLAGGRGTDTQYF | TGTGCCACCTTAGCGGGAGGGCGAGGCACAGATACGCAGTATTTT
TRBJ2-7 | TRBV5-4 | . | few | CASSLLRGEGKEQYF | TGTGCCAGCAGCTTACTCAGGGGGGAAGGAAAGGAGCAGTACTTC
TRBJ2-7 | TRBV28 | . | . | CASSSAVIYEQYF | TGTGCCAGCAGTTCCGCAGTGATCTACGAGCAGTACTTC
TRBJ2-2 | TRBV10-1 | . | . | CASSEPSGGELFF | TGCGCCAGCAGTGAGCCCTCCGGCGGGGAGCTGTTTTTT
TRBJ1-1 | TRBV28 | . | . | CASTLKERGEAFF | TGTGCCAGCACCCTTAAAGAGCGGGGTGAAGCTTTCTTT
TRBJ2-5 | TRBV2 | TRBD2 | . | CASSELGLGQETQYF | TGTGCCAGCAGTGAACTGGGACTAGGCCAAGAGACCCAGTACTTC
TRBJ1-4 | TRBV27 | . | . | CASSHQGIGEKLFF | TGTGCCAGCAGTCACCAGGGTATCGGTGAAAAACTGTTTTTT
TRBJ2-1 | TRBV19 | TRBD2 | . | CASSMTVGLAGTEQFF | TGTGCCAGTAGTATGACAGTGGGACTAGCGGGAACTGAGCAGTTCTTC
TRBJ2-7 | TRBV5-1 | . | . | CASSYRDGYEQYF | TGCGCCAGCAGCTACAGGGATGGCTACGAGCAGTACTTC
TRBJ2-1 | TRBV7-9 | TRBD2 | . | CASSLAGLAGESSYNEQFF | TGTGCCAGCAGCTTAGCGGGACTAGCGGGAGAGAGCTCCTACAATGAGCAGTTCTTC
TRBJ1-5 | TRBV5-1 | . | . | CASSPGQAGQPQHF | TGCGCCAGCAGCCCTGGCCAGGCCGGACAGCCCCAGCATTTT
TRBJ1-5 | TRBV6-5 | TRBD1 | . | CASRQGQFSNQPQHF | TGTGCCAGCCGACAGGGCCAATTTAGCAATCAGCCCCAGCATTTT
TRBJ1-1 | TRBV12-5 | . | . | CASAQGGWMDETEAFF | TGTGCTAGTGCCCAGGGAGGATGGATGGATGAGACTGAAGCTTTCTTT
TRBJ2-3 | TRBV6-5 | . | . | CASSRTDPLTDTQYF | TGTGCCAGCAGCAGGACTGACCCCCTCACAGATACGCAGTATTTT
TRBJ2-5 | TRBV7-2 | . | . | CASSLEVGLKTQYF | TGTGCCAGCAGCTTAGAGGTGGGTTTGAAGACTCAGTACTTC
TRBJ2-2 | TRBV9 | TRBD2 | . | CASSQASGRCTGELFF | TGTGCCAGCAGCCAGGCTAGCGGGAGGTGCACCGGGGAGCTGTTTTTT
TRBJ2-7 | TRBV5-1 | TRBD1 | once | CASSLSTGAVYEQYF | TGCGCCAGCAGCTTGAGTACAGGGGCGGTCTACGAGCAGTACTTC
TRBJ1-5 | TRBV4-3 | . | . | CASSQEGADQPQHF | TGCGCCAGCAGCCAAGAGGGGGCCGATCAGCCCCAGCATTTT
TRBJ1-2 | TRBV19 | TRBD1 | . | CASKTGDGYGYTF | TGTGCCAGTAAGACAGGGGACGGCTATGGCTACACCTTC
TRBJ1-2 | TRBV19 | TRBD1 | few | CATTSGTEGNYGYTF | TGTGCCACTACCTCCGGGACAGAAGGGAACTATGGCTACACCTTC
TRBJ1-5 | TRBV7-2 | . | few | CASSLDRRDNQPQHF | TGTGCCAGCAGCCTAGACAGGCGGGACAATCAGCCCCAGCATTTT
TRBJ1-3 | TRBV4-1 | TRBD1 | . | CASSQVPDRIGNTIYF | TGCGCCAGCAGCCAAGTCCCGGACAGGATTGGAAACACCATATATTTT
TRBJ1-1 | TRBV2 | . | . | CASSESRAFLEAFF | TGTGCCAGCAGTGAGTCCAGGGCGTTTCTTGAAGCTTTCTTT
TRBJ2-7 | TRBV4-2 | TRBD2 | . | CASSPGLARPYSYEQYF | TGTGCCAGCAGCCCGGGACTAGCGCGACCCTACTCCTACGAGCAGTACTTC
TRBJ2-3 | TRBV9 | TRBD2 | . | CASSPLAGGGTDTQYF | TGTGCCAGCAGCCCCTTGGCGGGAGGCGGCACAGATACGCAGTATTTT